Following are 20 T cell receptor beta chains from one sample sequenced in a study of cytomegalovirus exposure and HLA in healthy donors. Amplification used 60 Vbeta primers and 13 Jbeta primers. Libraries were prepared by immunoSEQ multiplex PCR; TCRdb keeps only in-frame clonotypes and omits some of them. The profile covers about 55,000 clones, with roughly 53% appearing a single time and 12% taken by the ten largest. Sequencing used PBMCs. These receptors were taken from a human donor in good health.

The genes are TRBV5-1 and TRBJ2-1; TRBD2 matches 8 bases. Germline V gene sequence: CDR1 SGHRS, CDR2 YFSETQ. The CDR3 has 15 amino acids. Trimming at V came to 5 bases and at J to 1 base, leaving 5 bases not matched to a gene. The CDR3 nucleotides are TGCGCCAGCAGGGGGAGCGGGGGATCCTACAATGAGCAGTTCTTC. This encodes CASRGSGGSYNEQFF.

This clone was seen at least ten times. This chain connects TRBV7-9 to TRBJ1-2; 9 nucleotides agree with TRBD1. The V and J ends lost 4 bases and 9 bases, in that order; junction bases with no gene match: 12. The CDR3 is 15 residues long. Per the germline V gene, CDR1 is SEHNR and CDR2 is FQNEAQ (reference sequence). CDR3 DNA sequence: TGTGCCAGCAGCTCCCATCGCCGGGACAGGGTCAGCTACACCTTC. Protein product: CASSSHRRDRVSYTF.

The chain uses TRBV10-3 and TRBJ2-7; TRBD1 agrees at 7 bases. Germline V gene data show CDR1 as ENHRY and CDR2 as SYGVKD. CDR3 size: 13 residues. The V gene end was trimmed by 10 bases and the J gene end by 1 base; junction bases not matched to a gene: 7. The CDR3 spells CASRQGGSYEQYF. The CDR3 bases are TGTGCCAGCCGACAGGGTGGGTCCTACGAGCAGTACTTC.

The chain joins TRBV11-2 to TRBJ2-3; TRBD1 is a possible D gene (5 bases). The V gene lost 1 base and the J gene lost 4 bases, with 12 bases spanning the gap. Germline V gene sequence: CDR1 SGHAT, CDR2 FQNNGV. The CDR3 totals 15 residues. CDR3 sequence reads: CASSLGGRIADTQYF. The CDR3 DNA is TGTGCCAGCAGCTTAGGGGGCAGGATTGCAGATACGCAGTATTTT.

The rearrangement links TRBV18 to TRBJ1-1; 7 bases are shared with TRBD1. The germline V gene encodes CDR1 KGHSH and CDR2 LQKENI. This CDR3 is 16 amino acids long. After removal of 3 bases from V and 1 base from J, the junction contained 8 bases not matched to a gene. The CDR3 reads CASSPRDRDWNTEAFF. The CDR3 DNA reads TGTGCCAGCTCACCCCGGGACAGAGACTGGAACACTGAAGCTTTCTTT.

In nucleotides, the CDR3 is TGTGCCAGCAGCCCAAATCCCTACCCAGAGACCCAGTACTTC. It yields the protein CASSPNPYPETQYF. V is TRBV25-1 and J is TRBJ2-5; D remains unclear. CDR1 is MGHDK, CDR2 SYGVNS, per germline. The CDR3 length is 14 residues. The V gene lost 6 bases and the J gene lost 4 bases, with 15 bases spanning the gap.

The CDR3 loop is CASRELAGGTDTQYF. Here the CDR3 DNA reads TGTGCCAGCAGGGAATTAGCGGGGGGGACAGATACGCAGTATTTT. V gene TRBV2 combines with J gene TRBJ2-3; 11 bases are shared with TRBD2. The CDR3 loop spans 15 amino acids. V dropped 6 bases and J dropped 3; count of bases not matched to a gene: 5. Looked up from germline, CDR1 is SNHLY and CDR2 is FYNNEI.

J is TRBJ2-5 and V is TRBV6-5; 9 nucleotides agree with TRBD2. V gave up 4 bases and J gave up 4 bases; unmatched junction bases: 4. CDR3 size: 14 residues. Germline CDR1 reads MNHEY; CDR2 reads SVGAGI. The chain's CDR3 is CASSSAGGRETQYF. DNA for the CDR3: TGTGCCAGCAGTTCGGCGGGGGGGCGAGAGACCCAGTACTTC.

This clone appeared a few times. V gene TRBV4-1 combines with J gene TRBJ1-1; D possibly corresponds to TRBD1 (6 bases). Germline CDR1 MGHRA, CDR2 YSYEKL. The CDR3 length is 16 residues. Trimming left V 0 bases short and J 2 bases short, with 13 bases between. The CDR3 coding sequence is TGCGCCAGCAGCCAAGACCCACACAGGGTAAACACTGAAGCTTTCTTT. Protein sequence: CASSQDPHRVNTEAFF.

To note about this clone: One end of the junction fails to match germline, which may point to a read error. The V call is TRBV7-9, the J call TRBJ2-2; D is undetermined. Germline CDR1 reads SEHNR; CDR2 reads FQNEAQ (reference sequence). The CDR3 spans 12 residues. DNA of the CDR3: TGTTCCAGCAGCCCAAACACCGGGGAGCTGTTTTTT. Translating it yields CSSSPNTGELFF.

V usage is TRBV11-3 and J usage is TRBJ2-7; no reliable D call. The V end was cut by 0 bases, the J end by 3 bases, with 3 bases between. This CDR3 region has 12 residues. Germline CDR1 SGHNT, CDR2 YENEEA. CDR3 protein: CASSLDGYEQYF. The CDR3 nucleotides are TGTGCCAGCAGCTTAGACGGCTACGAGCAGTACTTC.

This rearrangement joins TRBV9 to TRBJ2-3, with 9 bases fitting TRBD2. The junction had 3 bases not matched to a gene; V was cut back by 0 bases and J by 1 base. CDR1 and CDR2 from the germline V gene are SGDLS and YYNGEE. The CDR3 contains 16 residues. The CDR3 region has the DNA TGTGCCAGCAGCGTAGACTGGACTAGCGGCACAGATACGCAGTATTTT. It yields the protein CASSVDWTSGTDTQYF.

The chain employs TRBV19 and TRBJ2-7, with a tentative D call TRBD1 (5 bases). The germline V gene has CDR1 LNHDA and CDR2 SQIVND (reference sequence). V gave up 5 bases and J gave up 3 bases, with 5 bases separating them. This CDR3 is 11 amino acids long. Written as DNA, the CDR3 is TGTGCCAGTAGTGACAGCTACGAGCAGTACTTC. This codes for CASSDSYEQYF.

The chain's CDR3 is CASSLTSGDGGELFF. The CDR3 DNA reads as TGTGCCAGCAGCTTGACTAGCGGGGACGGCGGGGAGCTGTTTTTT. The chain couples TRBV7-2 to TRBJ2-2; 11 nucleotides match TRBD2. V was pared by 3 bases and J by 7 bases, with 4 bases of the junction left unmatched. CDR3 length equals 15 residues. CDR1 is SGHTA, CDR2 FQGNSA, per germline.

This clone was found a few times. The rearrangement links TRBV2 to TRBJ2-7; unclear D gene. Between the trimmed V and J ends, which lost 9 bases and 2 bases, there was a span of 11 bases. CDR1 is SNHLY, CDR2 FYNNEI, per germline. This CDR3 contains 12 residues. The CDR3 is CASKLSTYEQYF. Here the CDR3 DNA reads TGTGCCAGTAAGTTAAGCACCTACGAGCAGTACTTC.

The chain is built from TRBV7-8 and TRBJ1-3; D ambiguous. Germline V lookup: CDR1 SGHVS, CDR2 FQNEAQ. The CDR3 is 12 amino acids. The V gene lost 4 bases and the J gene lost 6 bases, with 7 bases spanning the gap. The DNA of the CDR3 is TGTGCCAGCAGCTCCCATTTAAACACCATATATTTT. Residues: CASSSHLNTIYF. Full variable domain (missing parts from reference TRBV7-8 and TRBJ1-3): GAGVSQSPRYKVAKRGQDVALRCDPISGHVSLFWYQQALGQGPEFLTYFQNEAQLDKSGLPSDRFFAERPEGSVSTLKIQRTQQEDSAVYLCASSSHLNTIYFGEGSWLTVV.

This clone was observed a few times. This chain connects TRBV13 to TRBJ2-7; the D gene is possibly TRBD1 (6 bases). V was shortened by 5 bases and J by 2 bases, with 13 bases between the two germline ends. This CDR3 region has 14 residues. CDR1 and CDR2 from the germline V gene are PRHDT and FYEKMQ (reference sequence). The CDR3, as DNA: TGTGCCAGCAGCCGATCAGGGGTGACCTACGAGCAGTACTTC. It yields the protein CASSRSGVTYEQYF. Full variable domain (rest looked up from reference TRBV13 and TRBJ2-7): AAGVIQSPRHLIKEKRETATLKCYPIPRHDTVYWYQQGPGQDPQFLISFYEKMQSDKGSIPDRFSAQQFSDYHSELNMSSLELGDSALYFCASSRSGVTYEQYFGPGTRLTVT.

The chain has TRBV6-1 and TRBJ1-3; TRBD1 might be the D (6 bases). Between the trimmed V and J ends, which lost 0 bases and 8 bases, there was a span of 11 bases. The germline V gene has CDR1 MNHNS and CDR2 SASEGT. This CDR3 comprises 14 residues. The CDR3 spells CASSEAGGAYTIYF. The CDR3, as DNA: TGTGCCAGCAGTGAAGCCGGGGGGGCCTACACCATATATTTT.

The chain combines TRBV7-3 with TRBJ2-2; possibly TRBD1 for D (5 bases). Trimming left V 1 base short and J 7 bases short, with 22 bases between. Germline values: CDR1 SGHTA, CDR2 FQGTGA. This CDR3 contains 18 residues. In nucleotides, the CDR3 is TGTGCCAGCAGCTTAATGGCCCCGGGCCCAGTGCAGGGCGGGGAGCTGTTTTTT. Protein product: CASSLMAPGPVQGGELFF.

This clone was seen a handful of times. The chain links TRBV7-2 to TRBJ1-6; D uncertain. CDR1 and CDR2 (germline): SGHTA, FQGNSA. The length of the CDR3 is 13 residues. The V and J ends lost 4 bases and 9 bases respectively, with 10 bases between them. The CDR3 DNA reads TGTGCCAGCAGCTCCAGATACAGTTCACCCCTCCACTTT. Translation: CASSSRYSSPLHF.